This TCR beta chain was profiled in a study of chemoradiotherapy in HPV16-positive cancers. The study, taken as a whole, reports: Candidate HPV-specific clones and E7-related TCR motifs grew in tumor during treatment.

Comments on this clone: Its antigen is unknown.

Unmatched junction bases numbered 13, after V lost 3 bases and J lost 12 bases. The V gene's germline CDR1 is SGDLS and CDR2 YYNGEE. The CDR3 is 15 residues long. This table comes from immunoSEQ multiplex PCR, and its TCRdb copy is limited to in-frame clones, with some not included. The data show around 9,200 clones, around four fifths seen once. The specimen was taken from a patient who underwent chemoradiotherapy. This chain connects TRBV9 to TRBJ2-3; TRBD2 agrees at 10 bases. The source of this sequence is a human donor with HPV-associated anogenital cancer. The CDR3 DNA is TGTGCCAGCAGCGCCCAGGTAGCGGGGGGCCTAAACCAGTATTTT. It encodes CASSAQVAGGLNQYF.